This TCR beta chain was identified in a study of technical replicates of blood from several donors. The repertoire was sequenced with immunoSEQ multiplex PCR; TCRdb's copy has only in-frame clones and lacks some. The table has roughly 97,000 clones, roughly 96% seen once. Per the germline V gene, CDR1 is SGHTS and CDR2 is YDEGEE. The CDR3 runs 16 residues. Between the trimmed V and J ends, which lost 1 base and 0 bases, there was a span of 11 bases. Source material: T cells isolated from PBMCs. V usage is TRBV5-8 and J usage is TRBJ1-5; D gene unclear. The receptor was derived from a human donor in good health. The CDR3 region has the DNA TGTGCCAGCAGCTTGACCGTAGGACTTAGCAATCAGCCCCAGCATTTT. Its protein is CASSLTVGLSNQPQHF.